Listed below are T cell receptor beta chains from one sample, sequenced in a study of cytomegalovirus exposure and HLA in healthy donors. Produced via immunoSEQ multiplex PCR; TCRdb's table is partial and in-frame only. The sample includes about 190,000 clones, approximately 80% of them seen just once. Specimen: PBMCs. The source is a woman aged 25-40 years in good health and CMV-seropositive. Both conserved end residues are part of each CDR3.

J,V,CDR3
TRBJ1-4,TRBV18,CASSRQGEKLFF
TRBJ1-2,TRBV6-5,CASSLLGSDYGYTF
TRBJ2-2,TRBV28,CASTLGGRLGTGELFF
TRBJ2-5,TRBV9,CASSPDLLAGLGGETQYF
TRBJ2-7,TRBV9,CASSVDPGSREQYF
TRBJ1-2,TRBV19,CASSLLSDRGFYGYTF
TRBJ1-5,TRBV28,CASSFSQGASGGNQPQHF
TRBJ1-4,TRBV18,CASSPRDRNEKLFF
TRBJ2-7,TRBV29-1,CSVESDRVWYF
TRBJ2-1,TRBV28,CASRKTSGYNEQFF
TRBJ2-1,TRBV6-1,CASKMTSETNEQFF
TRBJ1-5,TRBV5-1,CASSLAKDQPQHF
TRBJ2-7,TRBV19,CASTARWPGEGEQYF
TRBJ1-5,TRBV19,CATSPASGFNQPQHF
TRBJ2-3,TRBV5-1,CASSRGDSKPDTQYF
TRBJ2-1,TRBV2,CASSELGTFTSSYNEQFF
.,TRBV6-6,CASSPGFTYEQYF
TRBJ2-5,TRBV29-1,CSAVTGGLVETQYF
TRBJ1-5,TRBV7-3,CAPGAQHF
TRBJ2-3,TRBV12-5,CASGLGQGTRRSTDTQYF
TRBJ2-3,TRBV6-1,CASSGGVRADTQYF
TRBJ2-7,TRBV4-2,CASSQESGGGFNEQYF
TRBJ2-7,TRBV15,CATSRVSGVGIYEQYF
TRBJ1-1,TRBV19,CASSSSQGGLNTEAFF
TRBJ2-1,TRBV5-1,CASSEIQGLAVYNEQFF
TRBJ2-7,TRBV6-1,CASSEVSGTGVNF
TRBJ2-3,TRBV28,CRTGAYSTDTQYF
TRBJ1-1,TRBV10-2,CASSESGALTEAFF
TRBJ2-2,TRBV6-6,CASSQLGTGVTGELFF
TRBJ2-7,TRBV7-7,CASSPHLGGSEQYF
TRBJ1-2,TRBV12-5,CASGLTPGGGYTF
TRBJ2-3,TRBV20-1,CSARTADTQYF
TRBJ2-5,TRBV7-8,CASSLGDSIETQYF
TRBJ2-5,TRBV5-1,CASQRRRGETQYF
TRBJ1-5,TRBV28,CASSRSGGNQPQHF
TRBJ2-5,TRBV5-1,CASSRWTGEETQYF
TRBJ2-3,TRBV18,CASSSLAGAQDTQYF
TRBJ2-1,TRBV5-4,CASSRSSGGAYEQFF
TRBJ1-1,TRBV13,CASSRREHRVPAFF
TRBJ1-2,TRBV6-5,CASQRIRGHGYTF